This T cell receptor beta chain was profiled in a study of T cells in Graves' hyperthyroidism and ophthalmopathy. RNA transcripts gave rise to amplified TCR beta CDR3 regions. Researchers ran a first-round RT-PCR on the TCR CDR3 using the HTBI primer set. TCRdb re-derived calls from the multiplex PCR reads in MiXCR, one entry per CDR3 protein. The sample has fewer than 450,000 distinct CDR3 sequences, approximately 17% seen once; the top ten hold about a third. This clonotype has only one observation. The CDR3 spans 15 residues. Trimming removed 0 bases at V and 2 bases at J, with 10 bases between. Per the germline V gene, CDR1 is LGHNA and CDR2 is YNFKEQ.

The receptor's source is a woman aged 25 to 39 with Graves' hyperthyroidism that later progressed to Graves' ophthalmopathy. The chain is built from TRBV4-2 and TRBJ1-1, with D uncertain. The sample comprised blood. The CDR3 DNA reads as TGTGCCAGCAGCCAAGAACCTGGGTTTAACACTGAAGCTTTCTTT. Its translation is CASSQEPGFNTEAFF.